The clone carrying this T cell receptor (beta chain) was recorded at least ten times. What it recognizes is unknown. Deletions cut 1 base from V and 4 bases from J, with 11 bases between. The CDR3 totals 14 residues. Germline CDR1 SGHTA, CDR2 FQGNSA. TCRdb recomputed calls from the reads with MiXCR, one row per CDR3 protein. Here the sample spans approximately 910,000 distinct CDR3 sequences, about a third being singletons. This sample stems from a study of T cell repertoires in cytomegalovirus infection. Study at large: Both CMV infection and a matching HLA type were indicated by public TCR beta signatures.

Whole-study findings and limits: Predominance within the ex vivo response was attributable to HLA-C-restricted CMV-specific TCR beta clonotypes. Adding up the frequency of public TCR beta families identified people who carried CMV plus the relevant HLA.

This sample comprised cultured CD8+ T cells from PBMCs, obtained from culture after CMV antigen stimulation. The receptor comes from a human donor in good health (CMV status not recorded). Some clones in this sample may be carry-over from other donors' samples. The chain employs TRBV7-2 and TRBJ2-7; D is possibly TRBD1 or TRBD2 (5 bases each). The CDR3 here is CASSLGGTTYEQYV. The CDR3 nucleotides read TGTGCCAGCAGCTTAGGGGGGACCACTTACGAGCAGTACGTC.